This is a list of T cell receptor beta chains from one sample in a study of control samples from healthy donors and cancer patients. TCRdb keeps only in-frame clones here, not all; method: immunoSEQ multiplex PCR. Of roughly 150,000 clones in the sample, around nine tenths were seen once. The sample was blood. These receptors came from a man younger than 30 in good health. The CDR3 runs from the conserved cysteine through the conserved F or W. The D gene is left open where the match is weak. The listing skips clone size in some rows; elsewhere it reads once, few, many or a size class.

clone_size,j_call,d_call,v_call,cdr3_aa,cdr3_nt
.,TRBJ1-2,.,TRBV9,CASSAVGVHGYTF,TGTGCCAGCAGCGCCGTCGGGGTACATGGCTACACCTTC
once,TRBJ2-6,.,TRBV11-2,CASSYHRAGANVLTF,TGTGCCAGCAGCTATCACAGGGCCGGGGCCAACGTCCTGACTTTC
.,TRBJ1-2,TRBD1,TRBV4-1,CASSQAGGGTGDDYGYTF,TGCGCCAGCAGCCAAGCCGGGGGCGGGACAGGGGATGACTATGGCTACACCTTC
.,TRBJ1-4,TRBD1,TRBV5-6,CASSLQGGGEKLFF,TGTGCCAGCAGCTTACAGGGGGGTGGTGAAAAACTGTTTTTT
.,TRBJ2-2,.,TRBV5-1,CASSLARVGANTGELFF,TGCGCCAGCAGCTTGGCCCGGGTGGGGGCGAACACCGGGGAGCTGTTTTTT
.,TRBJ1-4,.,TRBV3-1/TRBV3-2,CASSPVLVGSGNEKLFF,TGTGCCAGCAGCCCAGTTCTAGTGGGGTCTGGTAATGAAAAACTGTTTTTT
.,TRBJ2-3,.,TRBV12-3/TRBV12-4,CASTQPLGSLYF,TGTGCCAGCACCCAACCCCTTGGATCGCTGTATTTT
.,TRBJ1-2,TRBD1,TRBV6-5,CASQGAHGYTF,TGTGCCAGCCAGGGGGCTCATGGCTACACCTTC
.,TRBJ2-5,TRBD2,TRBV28,CASREAGGRETQYF,TGTGCCAGCAGAGAAGCGGGGGGCCGGGAGACCCAGTACTTC
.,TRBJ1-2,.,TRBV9,CASSASRDALPYGYTF,TGTGCCAGCAGCGCGTCCCGGGACGCCCTGCCGTATGGCTACACCTTC
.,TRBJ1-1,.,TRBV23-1,CASSQARGPPRGEAFF,TGCGCCAGCAGTCAAGCCCGAGGGCCACCGAGGGGTGAAGCTTTCTTT
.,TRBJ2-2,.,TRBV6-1,CASSESGLENTGELFF,TGTGCCAGCAGTGAATCTGGCCTGGAGAACACCGGGGAGCTGTTTTTT
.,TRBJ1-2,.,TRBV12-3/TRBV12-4,CASSFGGYGYTF,TGTGCCAGCAGTTTCGGAGGCTATGGCTACACCTTC
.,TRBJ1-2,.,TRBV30,CAWAGTNRYTF,TGTGCCTGGGCCGGGACAAACCGCTACACCTTC
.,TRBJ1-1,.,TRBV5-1,CASADSPNTEAFF,TGCGCCAGCGCGGACTCTCCAAACACTGAAGCTTTCTTT
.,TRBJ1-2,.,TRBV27,CASRADSFTPYGYTF,TGTGCCAGCAGGGCGGACAGCTTCACACCCTATGGCTACACCTTC
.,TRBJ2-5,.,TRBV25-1,CASSEFEGLYQETQYF,TGTGCCAGCAGTGAATTCGAGGGATTGTACCAAGAGACCCAGTACTTC
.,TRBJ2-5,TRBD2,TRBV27,CASSSQAGGLETQYF,TGTGCCAGCAGTTCCCAAGCGGGGGGGCTAGAGACCCAGTACTTC
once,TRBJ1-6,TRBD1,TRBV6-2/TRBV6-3,CASSYSGQGESPLHF,TGTGCCAGCAGTTACTCCGGCCAGGGGGAGTCACCCCTCCACTTT
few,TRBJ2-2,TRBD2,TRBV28,CASSLPGLAGAGELFF,TGTGCCAGCAGTCTCCCGGGACTAGCGGGGGCCGGGGAGCTGTTTTTT
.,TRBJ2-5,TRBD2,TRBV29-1,CSVELAGGRETQYF,TGCAGCGTTGAGCTCGCGGGGGGGCGGGAGACCCAGTACTTC
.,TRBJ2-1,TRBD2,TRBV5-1,CASSPRLAGGQNEQFF,TGCGCCAGCAGCCCGCGACTAGCGGGGGGGCAAAATGAGCAGTTCTTC
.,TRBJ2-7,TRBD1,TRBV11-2,CASSLDLGTGTYEQYF,TGTGCCAGCAGCTTAGATCTAGGGACAGGAACCTACGAGCAGTACTTC
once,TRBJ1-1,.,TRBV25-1,CASSRTGSTEAFF,TGTGCCAGCAGTCGCACAGGGAGCACTGAAGCTTTCTTT
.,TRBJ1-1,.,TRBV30,CAWSVREFSEAFF,TGTGCCTGGAGTGTGAGGGAATTCTCTGAAGCTTTCTTT
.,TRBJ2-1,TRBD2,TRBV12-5,CASGLDVTSGEQFF,TGTGCTAGTGGTTTGGACGTAACTAGCGGTGAGCAGTTCTTC
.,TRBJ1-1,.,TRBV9,CASSPRAGWTEAFF,TGTGCCAGCAGCCCCCGGGCGGGCTGGACTGAAGCTTTCTTT
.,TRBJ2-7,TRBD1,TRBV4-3,CASSQDRGPSYEQYF,TGCGCCAGCAGCCAAGACAGGGGGCCCTCCTACGAGCAGTACTTC
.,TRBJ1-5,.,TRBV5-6,CASSLFGAGNQPQHF,TGTGCCAGCAGCTTATTTGGGGCGGGCAATCAGCCCCAGCATTTT
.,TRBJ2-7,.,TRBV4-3,CASSQDRIAVTYEQYF,TGCGCCAGCAGCCAAGATCGAATAGCGGTTACCTACGAGCAGTACTTC
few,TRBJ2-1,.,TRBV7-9,CASSLGMVNEQFF,TGTGCCAGCAGCTTAGGGATGGTCAATGAGCAGTTCTTC
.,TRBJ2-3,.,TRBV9,CASSYSGSSTDTQYF,TGTGCCAGCAGCTACTCGGGGTCTAGCACAGATACGCAGTATTTT
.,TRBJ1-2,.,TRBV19,CASSPGPSNYGYTF,TGTGCCAGTAGTCCTGGGCCTTCTAACTATGGCTACACCTTC
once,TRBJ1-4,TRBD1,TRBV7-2,CASSSPGQGEKLFF,TGTGCCAGCAGCTCGCCGGGACAGGGTGAAAAACTGTTTTTT
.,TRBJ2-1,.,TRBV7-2,CASSLAPTGLEQFF,TGTGCCAGCAGCTTGGCCCCGACGGGGCTTGAGCAGTTCTTC
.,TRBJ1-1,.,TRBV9,CASSPPGGYTEAFF,TGTGCCAGCAGCCCCCCAGGAGGGTACACTGAAGCTTTCTTT
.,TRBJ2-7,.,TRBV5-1,CASSLEWFSGRYEQYF,TGCGCCAGCAGCTTGGAGTGGTTCTCAGGAAGGTACGAGCAGTACTTC
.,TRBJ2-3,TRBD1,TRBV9,CASSVHRDRGLEDTQYF,TGTGCCAGCAGCGTACACCGGGACAGGGGGCTCGAAGATACGCAGTATTTT
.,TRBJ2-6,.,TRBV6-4,CASSAVSGANVLTF,TGTGCCAGCTCGGCGGTATCTGGGGCCAACGTCCTGACTTTC
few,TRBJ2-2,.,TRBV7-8,CASSLRPPRGGGELFF,TGTGCCAGCAGCTTACGACCGCCCCGGGGCGGCGGGGAGCTGTTTTTT
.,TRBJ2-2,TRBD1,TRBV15,CATSRSRDRAIGELFF,TGTGCCACCAGCAGATCCCGGGACAGGGCTATCGGGGAGCTGTTTTTT
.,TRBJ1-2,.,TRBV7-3,CASSLTGRYGYTF,TGTGCCAGCAGCTTAACAGGGCGCTATGGCTACACCTTC
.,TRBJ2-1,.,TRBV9,CASTLQGGNEQFF,TGTGCCAGCACCCTACAGGGTGGGAATGAGCAGTTCTTC
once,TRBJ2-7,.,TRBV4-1,CASSQDPAPTYEQYF,TGCGCCAGCAGCCAAGATCCCGCCCCGACCTACGAGCAGTACTTC
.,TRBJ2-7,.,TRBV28,CASGTVSEQYF,TGTGCCAGCGGGACTGTTTCCGAGCAGTACTTC
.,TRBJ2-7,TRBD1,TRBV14,CASSPGTGHYEQYF,TGTGCCAGCAGCCCCGGGACAGGTCACTACGAGCAGTACTTC